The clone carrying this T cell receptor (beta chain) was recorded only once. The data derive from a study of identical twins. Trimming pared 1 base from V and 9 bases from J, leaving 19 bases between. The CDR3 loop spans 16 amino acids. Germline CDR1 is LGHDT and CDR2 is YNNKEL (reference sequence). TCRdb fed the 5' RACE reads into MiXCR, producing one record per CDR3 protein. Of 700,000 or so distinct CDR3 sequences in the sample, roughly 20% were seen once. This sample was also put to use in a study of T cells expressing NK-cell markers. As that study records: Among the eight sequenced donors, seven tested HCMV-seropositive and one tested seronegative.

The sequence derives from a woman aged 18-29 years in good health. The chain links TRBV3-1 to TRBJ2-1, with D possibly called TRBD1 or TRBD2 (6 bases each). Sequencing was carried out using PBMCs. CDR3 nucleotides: TGTGCCAGCAGCCAAGTCGTGGGCAGCGGAGGGGGTGAGCAGTTCTTC. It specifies CASSQVVGSGGGEQFF.